The clone carrying this T cell receptor (beta chain) has just a few counts. 13 Jbeta primers and 60 Vbeta primers were used for the PCR. Sequencing was performed with immunoSEQ multiplex PCR; in TCRdb, only in-frame clones are kept and a portion is missing. Here the sample spans roughly 140,000 clones, roughly 87% being singletons. The sample comes from a study of cytomegalovirus exposure and HLA in healthy donors. The sequencing sample was made of PBMCs. The clonotype was recovered from a young man in good health and CMV-seropositive.

The CDR3 region is CASSIARNQPQHF. CDR3 DNA: TGTGCCAGTAGTATAGCGAGGAATCAGCCCCAGCATTTT. This sequence joins TRBV19 and TRBJ1-5, with D unclear. CDR1 is LNHDA, CDR2 SQIVND, per germline (reference sequence). V lost 1 base and J lost 4, with 5 bases in between. This CDR3 region has 13 residues. Together with reference TRBV19 and TRBJ1-5, the CDR3 gives the full variable domain: DGGITQSPKYLFRKEGQNVTLSCEQNLNHDAMYWYRQDPGQGLRLIYYSQIVNDFQKGDIAEGYSVSREKKESFPLTVTSAQKNPTAFYLCASSIARNQPQHFGDGTRLSIL.